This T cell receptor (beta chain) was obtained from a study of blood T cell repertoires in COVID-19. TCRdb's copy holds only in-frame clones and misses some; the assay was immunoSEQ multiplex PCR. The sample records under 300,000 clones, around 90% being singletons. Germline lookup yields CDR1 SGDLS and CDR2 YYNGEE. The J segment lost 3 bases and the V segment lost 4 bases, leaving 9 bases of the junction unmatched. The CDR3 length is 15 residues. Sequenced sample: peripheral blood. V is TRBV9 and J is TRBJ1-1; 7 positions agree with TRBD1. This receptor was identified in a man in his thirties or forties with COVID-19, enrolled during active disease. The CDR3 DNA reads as TGTGCCAGCAGCCCTACCGGGACAGAGTACACTGAAGCTTTCTTT. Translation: CASSPTGTEYTEAFF.